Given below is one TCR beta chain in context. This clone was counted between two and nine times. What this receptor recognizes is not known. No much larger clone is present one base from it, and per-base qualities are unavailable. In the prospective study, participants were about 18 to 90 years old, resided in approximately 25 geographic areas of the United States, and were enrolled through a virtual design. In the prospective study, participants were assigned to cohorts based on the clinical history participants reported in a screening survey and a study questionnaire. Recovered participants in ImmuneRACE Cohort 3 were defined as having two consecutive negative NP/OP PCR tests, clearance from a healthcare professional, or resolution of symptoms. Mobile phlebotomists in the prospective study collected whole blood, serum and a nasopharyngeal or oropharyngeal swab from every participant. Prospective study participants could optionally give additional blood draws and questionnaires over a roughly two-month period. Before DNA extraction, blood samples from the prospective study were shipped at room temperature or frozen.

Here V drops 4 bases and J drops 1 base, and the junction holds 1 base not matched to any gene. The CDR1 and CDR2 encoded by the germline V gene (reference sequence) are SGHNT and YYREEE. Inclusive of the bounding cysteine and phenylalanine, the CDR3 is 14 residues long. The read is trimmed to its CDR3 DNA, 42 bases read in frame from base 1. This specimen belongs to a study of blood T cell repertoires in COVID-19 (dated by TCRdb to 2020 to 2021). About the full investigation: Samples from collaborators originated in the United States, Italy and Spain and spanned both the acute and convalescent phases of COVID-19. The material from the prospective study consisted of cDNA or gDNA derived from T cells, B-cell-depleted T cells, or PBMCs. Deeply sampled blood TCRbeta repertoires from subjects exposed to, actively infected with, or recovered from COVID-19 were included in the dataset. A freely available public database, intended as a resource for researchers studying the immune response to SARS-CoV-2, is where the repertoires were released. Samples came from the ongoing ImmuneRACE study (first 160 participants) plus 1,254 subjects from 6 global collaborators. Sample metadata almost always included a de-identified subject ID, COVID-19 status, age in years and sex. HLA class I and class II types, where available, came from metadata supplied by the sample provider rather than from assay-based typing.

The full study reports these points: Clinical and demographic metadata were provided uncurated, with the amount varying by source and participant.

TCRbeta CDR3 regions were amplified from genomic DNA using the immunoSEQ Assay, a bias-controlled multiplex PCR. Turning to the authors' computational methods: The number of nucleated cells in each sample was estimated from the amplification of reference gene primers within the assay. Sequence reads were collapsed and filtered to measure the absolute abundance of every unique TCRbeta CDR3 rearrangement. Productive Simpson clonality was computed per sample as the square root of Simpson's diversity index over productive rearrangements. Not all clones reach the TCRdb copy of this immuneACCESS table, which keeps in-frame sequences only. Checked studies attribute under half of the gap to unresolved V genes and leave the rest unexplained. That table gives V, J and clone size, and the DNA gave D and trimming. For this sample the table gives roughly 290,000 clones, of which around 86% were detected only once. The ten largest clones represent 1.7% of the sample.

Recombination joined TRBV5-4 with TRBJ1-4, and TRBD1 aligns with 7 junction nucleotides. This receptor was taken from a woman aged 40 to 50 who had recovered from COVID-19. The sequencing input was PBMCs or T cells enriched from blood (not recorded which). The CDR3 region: CASSRDRTNEKLFF. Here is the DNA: TGTGCCAGCAGCCGGGACAGAACTAATGAAAAACTGTTTTTT.